This is a list of T cell receptor beta chains from one sample in a study of T cell repertoires in cytomegalovirus infection. TCRdb called the reads again in MiXCR, with one record for every CDR3 protein. The sample consists of hundreds of thousands of distinct CDR3 sequences, about a tenth of them appearing once. Material for sequencing was PBMCs. These TCRs come from a human donor in good health (CMV status not recorded). Some clones in this sample may be carry-over from other donors' samples. The CDR3 runs from the conserved cysteine through the conserved F or W. A D gene is named only where the DNA matches it firmly. Rows give clone size only sometimes, using once, few, many, or a class for an expanded clone.

>15|.|TRBV7-2|many|TRBJ1-5
CASSLGHNKYQPQHF
TGTGCCAGCAGCTTGGGACATAATAAGTATCAGCCCCAGCATTTT
>14|TRBD1|TRBV20-1|many|TRBJ1-4
CSASTGTGNEKLFF
TGCAGTGCTAGCACCGGGACAGGGAATGAAAAACTGTTTTTT
>16|.|TRBV11-3|many|TRBJ1-1
CASSLEDIFPNTEAFF
TGTGCCAGCAGCTTAGAAGACATTTTCCCCAACACTGAAGCTTTCTTT
>15|.|TRBV7-9|many|TRBJ1-6
CASSSGAGRNSPLHF
TGTGCCAGCAGCTCAGGGGCAGGGCGAAATTCACCCCTCCACTTT
>11|.|TRBV6-5|many|TRBJ2-4
CASSFENIQYF
TGTGCCAGCAGTTTCGAAAACATTCAGTACTTC
>17|TRBD2|TRBV12-3/TRBV12-4|.|TRBJ2-2
CASSLVLAGGPSGELFF
TGTGCCAGCAGTTTAGTTTTGGCGGGGGGGCCGAGCGGGGAGCTGTTTTTT
>15|.|TRBV19|many|TRBJ2-5
CASSIVRVGQETQYF
TGTGCCAGTAGTATAGTCCGTGTCGGCCAAGAGACCCAGTACTTC
>14|.|TRBV7-2|many|TRBJ1-6
CASSQGSVNSPLNF
TGTGCCAGCAGCCAAGGCAGCGTTAATTCACCCCTCAACTTT
>13|.|TRBV7-2|many|TRBJ1-1
CASRATPDTEAFF
TGTGCCAGCAGGGCTACCCCTGATACTGAAGCTTTCTTT
>14|TRBD1|TRBV7-9|many|TRBJ2-5
CASSRDRIQETQYF
TGTGCCAGCAGCAGGGACAGAATCCAAGAGACCCAGTACTTC
>15|TRBD1|TRBV28|.|TRBJ1-2
CASREGTGGSAGYTF
TGTGCCAGCAGAGAAGGGACAGGGGGATCGGCTGGCTACACCTTC
>17|TRBD2|TRBV14|few|TRBJ2-4
CASSHRSRRAGGRGQYF
TGTGCCAGCAGCCATAGAAGCCGACGAGCGGGGGGTCGAGGTCAGTACTTC
>14|.|TRBV7-8|many|TRBJ1-1
CASSPRTVNTEAFF
TGTGCCAGCAGCCCTAGGACGGTGAACACTGAAGCTTTCTTT
>17|TRBD2|TRBV20-1|.|TRBJ2-3
CSARVQAGGLITDTQYF
TGCAGTGCTAGAGTTCAGGCGGGGGGCCTTATCACAGATACGCAGTATTTT
>18|TRBD2|TRBV7-2|many|TRBJ2-1
CASSSLSSPGLAMGEQFF
TGTGCCAGCAGCTCTCTTTCTAGTCCGGGACTAGCGATGGGGGAGCAGTTCTTC
>14|.|TRBV4-3|many|TRBJ2-3
CASSQEGATDTQYF
TGCGCCAGCAGCCAAGAGGGGGCCACAGATACGCAGTATTTT
>14|TRBD2|TRBV2|.|TRBJ2-1
CASSSLAGGSEQFF
TGTGCCAGCAGCAGTCTAGCGGGGGGGTCCGAGCAGTTCTTC
>12|.|TRBV19|many|TRBJ1-1
CASSSPGHEAFF
TGTGCCAGTAGTAGCCCCGGACATGAAGCTTTCTTT
>13|.|TRBV6-5|many|TRBJ2-5
CASSYSNRETQYF
TGTGCCAGCAGTTACTCGAACCGAGAGACCCAGTACTTC
>15|TRBD2|TRBV5-1|.|TRBJ2-3
CASSEVAGGQDTQYF
TGCGCCAGCAGCGAAGTAGCGGGGGGTCAAGATACGCAGTATTTT
>16|TRBD1|TRBV4-1|many|TRBJ2-2
CASSQDPAGGTGELFF
TGCGCCAGCAGCCAAGATCCGGCAGGGGGCACCGGGGAGCTGTTTTTT
>19|TRBD2|TRBV6-5|few|TRBJ2-5
CASSYFWGTSGATQETQYF
TGTGCCAGCAGTTATTTCTGGGGGACTAGCGGGGCAACCCAAGAGACCCAGTACTTC
>12|.|TRBV12-3/TRBV12-4|many|TRBJ2-7
CASSQGRYEQYF
TGTGCCAGCAGCCAGGGCCGGTACGAGCAGTACTTC
>13|TRBD2|TRBV6-5|.|TRBJ2-7
CASSYRGGYEQYF
TGTGCCAGCAGTTACAGGGGAGGGTACGAGCAGTACTTC
>11|.|TRBV29-1|few|TRBJ1-1
CSVSAPPSAFF
TGCAGCGTTAGCGCACCGCCTTCGGCTTTCTTT
>13|TRBD1|TRBV20-1|many|TRBJ2-7
CSAREDRDYEQYF
TGCAGTGCTAGAGAGGACAGGGACTACGAGCAGTACTTC
>12|.|TRBV2|many|TRBJ2-1
CASRDQGNEQFF
TGTGCCAGCAGAGATCAGGGGAATGAGCAGTTCTTC
>14|TRBD1|TRBV7-9|many|TRBJ1-1
CASSPREGATEAFF
TGTGCCAGCAGCCCTAGGGAGGGGGCAACTGAAGCTTTCTTT
>15|.|TRBV2|few|TRBJ1-5
CASSNRDYSNQPQHF
TGTGCCAGCAGTAACAGGGATTATAGCAATCAGCCCCAGCATTTT
>20|TRBD1|TRBV28|many|TRBJ2-1
CASSFALSTGAKSSYNEQFF
TGTGCCAGCAGTTTTGCCCTGTCAACAGGGGCAAAAAGCTCCTACAATGAGCAGTTCTTC